The T cell receptor (beta chain) under discussion was sequenced for a study of regulatory T cells in long-lasting Graves disease. Points from the study as a whole: Under persistent disease, TRBV28, TRBJ1-2 and TRBJ2-5 were used preferentially.

As to time point: newly diagnosed GD, antithyroid drugs for less than 3 months. PBMC RNA was the source of the TCR library. From an endocrinology department in Xi'an, China, came the patients. This clonotype was seen repeatedly, ten times or more. Its antigen is not known. Relying on iRepertoire HTBI primers and Arm-PCR of CDR3 regions, the team built TCR beta libraries. TCRdb reprocessed the multiplex PCR reads via MiXCR and lists one record per CDR3 protein. The profile covers about 440,000 distinct CDR3 sequences, with about 16% appearing a single time and around 15% taken by the ten largest. Per germline, CDR1 SQVTM and CDR2 ANQGSEA. The CDR3 has 13 amino acids. V was cut by 6 bases and J by 0 bases, with 11 bases left in between. The sample also formed part of further work on T cells in Graves' hyperthyroidism and ophthalmopathy. That study adds: In validation, the model predicted ophthalmopathy. These predictions came a median roughly six months before onset.

Specimen: peripheral blood mononuclear cells (PBMCs), collected at new diagnosis, from a patient treated with antithyroid drugs. The chain joins TRBV29-1 to TRBJ1-1, with D possibly being TRBD1 (5 bases). This clonotype was sampled from a woman in her 30s with Graves disease. CDR3 coding DNA: TGCAGCGTGGGGGGAGGGATGAACACTGAAGCTTTCTTT. It yields the protein CSVGGGMNTEAFF.